Listed here is a single TCR beta chain. The repertoire was sequenced with immunoSEQ multiplex PCR; TCRdb's copy has only in-frame clones and lacks some. This sample yields 140,000 to 150,000 clones, of which roughly 79% are seen a single time; around 8.4% belongs to the top ten. These data belong to a study of blood T cell repertoires in COVID-19. The overall study: Some COVID-19 samples were acute and others convalescent; all came from the United States, Italy and Spain. The cDNA or gDNA used as material had been derived from T cells, B-cell-depleted T cells, or PBMCs.

CDR1 is MGHRA, CDR2 YSYEKL, per germline. The CDR3 is 15 residues long. The ends were cut back, 1 base at V and 1 base at J, with 8 bases in the middle. The TCR was taken from a human donor in a cohort sampled during active COVID-19. The rearrangement uses TRBV4-1 and TRBJ1-5; D not certain. Sequencing was done on a sample of peripheral blood. The CDR3 nucleotides read TGCGCCAGCAGCCAAGGCGCAATCAGCAATCAGCCCCAGCATTTT. This codes for CASSQGAISNQPQHF.